This TCR beta chain was documented in a study of PD-L1 blockade in urothelial cancer. Study-wide background: Patients commenced intravenous atezolizumab, 1,200 mg every 3 weeks, in the mid-2010s. Typically, measured as a median, blood samples had approximately 130,000 T cells.

Clones were sequenced by immunoSEQ multiplex PCR, and TCRdb holds only the in-frame ones, with some missing. The sample consists of about 30,000 clones, approximately 80% of them appearing once. This CDR3 has 13 amino acids. The V gene lost 1 base and the J gene lost 7 bases, with 11 bases spanning the gap. Germline V gives CDR1 SGHVS, CDR2 FQNEAQ. Time point denoted: peripheral blood 6 weeks after treatment start. This receptor was obtained from a man between 65 and 85 years old with urothelial cancer. This chain joins TRBV7-8 and TRBJ2-7, with D possibly being TRBD1 (5 bases). The material was PBMCs, obtained around atezolizumab (anti-PD-L1) treatment. The CDR3 loop is CASSLDGQKEQYF. The CDR3 bases are TGTGCCAGCAGCTTAGATGGACAAAAAGAGCAGTACTTC. Complete variable domain (other parts from reference TRBV7-8 and TRBJ2-7): GAGVSQSPRYKVAKRGQDVALRCDPISGHVSLFWYQQALGQGPEFLTYFQNEAQLDKSGLPSDRFFAERPEGSVSTLKIQRTQQEDSAVYLCASSLDGQKEQYFGPGTRLTVT.